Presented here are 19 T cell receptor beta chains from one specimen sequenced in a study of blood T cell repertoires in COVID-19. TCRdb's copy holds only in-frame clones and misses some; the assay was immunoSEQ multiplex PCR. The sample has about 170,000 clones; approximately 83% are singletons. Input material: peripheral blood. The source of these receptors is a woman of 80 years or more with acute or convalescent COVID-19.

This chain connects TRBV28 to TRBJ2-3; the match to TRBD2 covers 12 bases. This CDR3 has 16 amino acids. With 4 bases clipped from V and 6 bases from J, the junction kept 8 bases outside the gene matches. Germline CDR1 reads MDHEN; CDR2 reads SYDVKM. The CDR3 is CASSYGASGGADTQYF. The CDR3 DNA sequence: TGTGCCAGCAGTTACGGGGCTAGCGGGGGGGCGGATACGCAGTATTTT.

The CDR3 nucleotides read TGTGCCAGCAGTCCCCGGGGGGCTGAGGCGGGGGGGTCTTCGCGCAATGAGCAGTTCTTC. Its translation is CASSPRGAEAGGSSRNEQFF. The chain recombines TRBV27 with TRBJ2-1; 9 nucleotides agree with TRBD2. V lost 5 bases to trimming and J lost 6 bases; unmatched junction nucleotides: 23. The germline gives CDR1 MNHEY, CDR2 SMNVEV (reference sequence). The CDR3 runs 20 residues.

The CDR3 sequence: CSGGRGSTDTQYF. The CDR3 DNA follows: TGCAGCGGAGGGAGGGGTAGCACAGATACGCAGTATTTT. The V and J genes are TRBV29-1 and TRBJ2-3; 7 nucleotides line up with TRBD2. The CDR3 is 13 residues long. V shed 7 bases, J shed 0 bases, and the junction held 4 bases outside the gene matches. Germline V gene lookup returns CDR1 SQVTM and CDR2 ANQGSEA.

The CDR3 reads CASSDQGLNTEAFF. The CDR3 DNA sequence: TGTGCCAGCAGTGACCAGGGCCTGAACACTGAAGCTTTCTTT. This chain connects TRBV2 to TRBJ1-1, with D perhaps matching TRBD1 (5 bases). The V gene's germline CDR1 is SNHLY and CDR2 FYNNEI. The CDR3 spans 14 residues. V lost 3 bases and J 0 bases, leaving 8 bases between the germline ends.

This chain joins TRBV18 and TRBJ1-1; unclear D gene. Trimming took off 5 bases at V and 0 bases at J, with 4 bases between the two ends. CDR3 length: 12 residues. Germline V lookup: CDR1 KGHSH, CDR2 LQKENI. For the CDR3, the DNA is TGTGCCAGCTCATACTTGAACACTGAAGCTTTCTTT. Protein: CASSYLNTEAFF.

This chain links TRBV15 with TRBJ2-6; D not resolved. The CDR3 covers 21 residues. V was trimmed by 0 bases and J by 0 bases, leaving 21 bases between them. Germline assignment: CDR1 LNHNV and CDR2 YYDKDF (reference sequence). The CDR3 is CATSRDHPSQSIDSGANVLTF. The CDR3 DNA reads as TGTGCCACCAGCAGAGATCATCCGTCACAGTCTATAGACTCTGGGGCCAACGTCCTGACTTTC.

The CDR3 sequence is CASSPTGLAGVSTYEQYF. The DNA for the CDR3 is TGTGCCAGCAGTCCAACGGGACTAGCGGGAGTGTCGACCTACGAGCAGTACTTC. The chain carries TRBV6-2 or TRBV6-3 and TRBJ2-7, with 14 bases identical to TRBD2. The germline gives CDR1 MNHEY, CDR2 SVGEGT. The length of the CDR3 is 18 residues. J lost 2 bases, V lost 5 bases, and 11 bases had no gene match.

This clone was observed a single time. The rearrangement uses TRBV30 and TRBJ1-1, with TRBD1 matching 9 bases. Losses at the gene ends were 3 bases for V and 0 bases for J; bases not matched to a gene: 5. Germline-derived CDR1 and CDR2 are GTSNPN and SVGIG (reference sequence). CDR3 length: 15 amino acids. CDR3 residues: CAWRIQGALNTEAFF. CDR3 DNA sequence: TGTGCCTGGAGGATACAGGGGGCCCTGAACACTGAAGCTTTCTTT.

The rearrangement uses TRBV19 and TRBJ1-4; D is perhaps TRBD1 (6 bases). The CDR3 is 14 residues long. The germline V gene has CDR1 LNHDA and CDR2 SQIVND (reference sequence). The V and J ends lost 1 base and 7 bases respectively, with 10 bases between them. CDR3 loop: CASSIGRGAEKLFF. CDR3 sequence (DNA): TGTGCCAGTAGTATAGGCAGGGGTGCTGAAAAACTGTTTTTT.

The DNA of the CDR3 is TGTGCCTGGAGTGTCGGGGGAGGGAAGGGAGAGACCCAGTACTTC. Its translation: CAWSVGGGKGETQYF. The rearrangement uses TRBV30 and TRBJ2-5; TRBD2 agrees at 7 bases. Per the germline V gene, CDR1 is GTSNPN and CDR2 is SVGIG (reference sequence). The CDR3 consists of 15 residues. Trimming removed 0 bases from V and 4 bases from J; junction bases left unmatched: 8.

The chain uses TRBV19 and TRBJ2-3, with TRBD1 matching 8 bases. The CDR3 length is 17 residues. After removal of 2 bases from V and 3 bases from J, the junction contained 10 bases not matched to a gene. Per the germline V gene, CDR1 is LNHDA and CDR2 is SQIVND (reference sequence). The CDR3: CASSISARGRGTDTQYF. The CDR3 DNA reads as TGTGCCAGTAGTATATCAGCCAGGGGGCGCGGGACAGATACGCAGTATTTT.

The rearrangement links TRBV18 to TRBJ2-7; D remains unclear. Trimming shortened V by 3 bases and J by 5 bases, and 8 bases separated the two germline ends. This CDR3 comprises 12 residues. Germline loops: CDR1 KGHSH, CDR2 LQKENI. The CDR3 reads CASSPRENEQYF. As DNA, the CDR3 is TGTGCCAGCTCACCGCGAGAGAACGAGCAGTACTTC.

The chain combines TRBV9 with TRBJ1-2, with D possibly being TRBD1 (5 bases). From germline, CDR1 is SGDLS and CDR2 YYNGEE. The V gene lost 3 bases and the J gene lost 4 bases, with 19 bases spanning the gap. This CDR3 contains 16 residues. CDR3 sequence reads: CASSAGRAGLAYGYTF. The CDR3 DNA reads TGTGCCAGCAGCGCCGGGAGGGCAGGGCTAGCCTATGGCTACACCTTC.

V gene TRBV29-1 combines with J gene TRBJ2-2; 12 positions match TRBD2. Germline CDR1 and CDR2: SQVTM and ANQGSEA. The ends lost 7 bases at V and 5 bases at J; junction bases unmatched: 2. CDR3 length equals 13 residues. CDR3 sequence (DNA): TGCAGCGGACTAGCGGGGGAGACCGGGGAGCTGTTTTTT. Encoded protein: CSGLAGETGELFF.

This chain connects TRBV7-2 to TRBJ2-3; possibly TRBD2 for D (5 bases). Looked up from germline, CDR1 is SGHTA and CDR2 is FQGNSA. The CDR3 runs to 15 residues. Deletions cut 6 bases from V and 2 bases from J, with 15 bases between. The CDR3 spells CASSRTGLYTDTQYF. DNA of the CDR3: TGTGCCAGCAGTCGCACGGGGTTGTACACAGATACGCAGTATTTT.

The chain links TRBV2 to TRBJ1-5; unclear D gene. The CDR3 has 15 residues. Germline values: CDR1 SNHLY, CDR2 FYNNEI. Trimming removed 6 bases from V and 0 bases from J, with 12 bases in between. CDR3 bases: TGTGCCAGCAGGAAGCTCCGGGATAGCAATCAGCCCCAGCATTTT. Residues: CASRKLRDSNQPQHF.

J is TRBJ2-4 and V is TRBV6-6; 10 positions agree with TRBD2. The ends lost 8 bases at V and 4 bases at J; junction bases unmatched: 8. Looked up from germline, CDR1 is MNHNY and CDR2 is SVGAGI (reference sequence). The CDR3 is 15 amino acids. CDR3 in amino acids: CASVSSGGAKNIQYF. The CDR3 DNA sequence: TGTGCCAGCGTATCGAGCGGGGGGGCGAAAAACATTCAGTACTTC.

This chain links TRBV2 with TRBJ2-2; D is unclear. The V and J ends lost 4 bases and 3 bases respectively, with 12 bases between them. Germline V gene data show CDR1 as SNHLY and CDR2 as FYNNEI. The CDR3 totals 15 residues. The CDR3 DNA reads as TGTGCCAGCAGTGTATCTAGTCGAGACACCGGGGAGCTGTTTTTT. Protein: CASSVSSRDTGELFF.

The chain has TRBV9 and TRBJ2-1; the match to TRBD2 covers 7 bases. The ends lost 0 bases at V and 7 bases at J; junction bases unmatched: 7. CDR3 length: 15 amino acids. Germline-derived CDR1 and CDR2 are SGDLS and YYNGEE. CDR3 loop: CASSVASGIWNEQFF. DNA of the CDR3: TGTGCCAGCAGCGTAGCCAGCGGGATATGGAATGAGCAGTTCTTC.